The entry that follows covers one TCR beta chain sequence. Its antigen target is currently unknown. Base qualities are not at hand, and no much larger clone is one base apart. This sample was included in a study of human T cells and chemical hapten exposure (TCRdb year 2021). At the level of the whole study: Libraries were combined into a pool for sequencing, and differences in TCR yield between samples came mainly from small differences in library volumes within the pool. The study tracked peripheral blood TCR repertoire changes in vivo during primary and secondary sensitization to the hapten diphenylcyclopropenone (DPC) in alopecia patients. For every blood RNA sample, sequencing covered both the TCR alpha and TCR beta chains. Paper-wide results and their limitations: DPC sensitization did not change how many TCRs were above 1 in 1000 frequency, and no evidence was found of alterations in global repertoire structure. Repeated subsampling changed both the strength of the expansion versus patch-test correlation and the threshold at which that correlation became significant.

The germline V gene (reference sequence) gives CDR1 as SGHNT and CDR2 as YYREEE. V drops 0 bases and J drops 3 bases, leaving 12 bases in between. Inclusive of the bounding cysteine and phenylalanine, the CDR3 is 15 residues long. Only the CDR3 portion is preserved as DNA: 45 bases, with reading frame beginning at the first base. Total RNA was isolated from unfractionated whole blood collected in Tempus Blood RNA tubes. About five healthy volunteers served as TCR sequencing controls and were bled at day 0, 2 weeks and 6 weeks. Receptors were amplified or captured by 5' RACE. Sequenced using an Illumina MiSeq. During library preparation, unique molecular identifiers were attached to individual cDNA molecules so that TCRs could be counted in a quantitative, reproducible way. The paper's data handling went like this. Samples had a median of around 92,000 TCRs, with a range from roughly 20,000 to 690,600. V, J and CDR3 annotation of the TCR reads was performed with the Decombinator software suite. For the PS versus PT1 abundance plots, all samples were subsampled to the same number of TCRs (28,000). TCRs were defined as expanded if absent before sensitization and observed at least eight times at the 2-week time point. In TCRdb, the public reads were trimmed at Q25 with fastp and aligned with MiXCR, with productive beta chains retained. Every entry covers one CDR3 protein and lists the most common genes and DNA from its rows. Here the V and J calls rest on TCRdb's processing, not on the authors' analysis. For this sample the table gives 110,000 or so distinct CDR3 sequences, of which roughly a fifth were detected only once. Together, the top ten hold around 2.7% of the sample.

The sequence joins TRBV5-4 to TRBJ1-1, with a weak D call of TRBD1 (6 bases match). The sequence derives from a human donor in good health. The CDR3 amino acid sequence is: CASSLAGRGDTEAFF. The DNA sequence is as follows: TGTGCCAGCAGCTTGGCTGGCAGGGGAGACACTGAAGCTTTCTTT.